The following is a T cell receptor (beta chain) sequence with its context. Antigen unknown. This could be a read error, since a much larger clone is one nucleotide away. Molecules of cDNA were individually given unique molecular identifiers that were attached to them. TCRdb reprocessed the 5' RACE reads via MiXCR and lists one record per CDR3 protein. The repertoire includes about 63,000 distinct CDR3 sequences, roughly 13% of them detected once, and around 4.6% sits in the top ten. This entry belongs to a study of early T cells in non-severe SARS-CoV-2 infection. Study in general: With bulk RNA from unsorted whole blood as input, sequencing yielded unpaired chains. Study results and caveats: The VDJdb matching leaned toward anti-spike CD8 responses and overlooked private and CD4 specificities.

Sequencing was carried out using whole blood. This clonotype was obtained from an adult who was a healthcare worker with PCR-confirmed SARS-CoV-2 infection or an uninfected control (not recorded which).

The CDR3, as DNA: TGCAGCGTCGGACAGGGGAACTATGGCTACACCTTC. Its protein product is CSVGQGNYGYTF. V gene TRBV29-1 combines with J gene TRBJ1-2; the match to TRBD1 covers 9 bases. Per the germline V gene, CDR1 is SQVTM and CDR2 is ANQGSEA. V lost 6 bases and J lost 2; bases outside the gene matches: 1. This CDR3 comprises 12 residues.